Listed below are T cell receptor beta chains from one sample, sequenced in a study of T cells in localized non-small cell lung cancer. The method was immunoSEQ multiplex PCR; TCRdb's version includes in-frame clones alone and lacks a portion of them. The sample lists around 50,000 clones; 86% were seen once. The sample was peripheral blood, taken before any cancer treatment. The receptors were sampled from a male donor aged 60 or older with stage III squamous cell lung carcinoma. Both conserved end residues are part of each CDR3. The order of the fields is V gene, clone size, J gene, D gene, CDR3 protein, CDR3 DNA. A D gene is named only where the DNA matches it firmly. A row's size may be missing; if present it is once, few, many or a size class.

TRBV5-1	-	TRBJ2-2	TRBD2	CASSLALAGVPTGELFF	TGCGCCAGCAGCTTGGCTCTAGCGGGAGTCCCCACCGGGGAGCTGTTTTTT
TRBV4-1	-	TRBJ2-7	-	CASSQEGGAAATHEQYF	TGCGCCAGCAGCCAAGAGGGGGGGGCGGCAGCGACCCACGAGCAGTACTTC
TRBV14	-	TRBJ1-1	-	CASSFISGMNTEAFF	TGTGCCAGCAGTTTTATCTCCGGTATGAACACTGAAGCTTTCTTT
TRBV2	few	TRBJ2-1	TRBD2	CASSIAGEAEQFF	TGTGCCAGCAGTATCGCGGGAGAGGCTGAGCAGTTCTTC
TRBV14	-	TRBJ2-7	TRBD2	CASSRGLAGGSEQYF	TGTGCCAGCAGCAGGGGACTAGCGGGAGGATCCGAGCAGTACTTC
TRBV2	-	TRBJ1-2	-	CASSEALGALGYTF	TGTGCCAGCAGTGAAGCGCTGGGGGCGTTAGGCTACACCTTC
TRBV28	-	TRBJ2-6	TRBD2	CASQIPGGSGANVLTF	TGTGCCAGCCAGATCCCGGGAGGGTCTGGGGCCAACGTCCTGACTTTC
TRBV5-1	-	TRBJ1-3	-	CASSLEGGSVGNTIYF	TGCGCCAGCAGCCTGGAGGGTGGTTCGGTCGGAAACACCATATATTTT
TRBV19	-	TRBJ2-3	-	CASSVTGTDTQYF	TGTGCCAGTAGTGTAACAGGCACAGATACGCAGTATTTT
TRBV19	-	TRBJ1-2	TRBD1	CASSYRGSYGYTF	TGTGCCAGTAGTTACAGGGGAAGCTATGGCTACACCTTC
TRBV6-1	few	TRBJ2-7	-	CASSPQSRGSHEQYF	TGTGCCAGCAGCCCCCAGAGCAGGGGATCCCACGAGCAGTACTTC
TRBV18	-	TRBJ1-2	-	CASSRDPMAEEYTF	TGTGCCAGCTCACGAGATCCAATGGCGGAGGAATACACCTTC
TRBV15	-	TRBJ2-7	-	CATSNLTGREKAEQYF	TGTGCCACCAGCAACCTAACGGGACGAGAGAAGGCCGAGCAGTACTTC
TRBV25-1	-	TRBJ2-5	TRBD2	CASSESTSGGAVETQYF	TGTGCCAGCAGTGAATCGACTAGCGGGGGGGCCGTGGAGACCCAGTACTTC
TRBV6-6	-	TRBJ1-1	-	CASRLEEGNTEAFF	TGTGCCAGCAGGCTGGAGGAGGGTAACACTGAAGCTTTCTTT
TRBV30	-	TRBJ1-1	-	CAWRRAGISTEAFF	TGTGCCTGGAGGAGGGCAGGGATCAGCACTGAAGCTTTCTTT
TRBV4-2	-	TRBJ1-1	TRBD1	CASSQEVYRGNTEAFF	TGTGCCAGCAGCCAGGAGGTGTACAGGGGGAACACTGAAGCTTTCTTT
TRBV5-1	-	TRBJ2-7	TRBD1	CASSYTGGYEQYF	TGCGCCAGCAGCTACACAGGGGGCTACGAGCAGTACTTC
TRBV16	-	TRBJ2-7	-	CASSAGQNYEQYF	TGTGCCAGCAGCGCGGGACAAAACTACGAGCAGTACTTC
TRBV7-9	-	TRBJ2-1	-	CASSPLGEQFF	TGTGCCAGCAGCCCCCTGGGTGAGCAGTTCTTC
TRBV30	-	TRBJ2-5	-	CAWEWTEQETQYF	TGTGCCTGGGAATGGACGGAGCAAGAGACCCAGTACTTC
TRBV28	few	TRBJ1-2	-	CASSTGLNYGYTF	TGTGCCAGCAGTACAGGTCTTAACTATGGCTACACCTTC
TRBV2	-	TRBJ2-3	-	CASSARSDTQYF	TGTGCCAGCAGTGCCCGCTCAGATACGCAGTATTTT
TRBV2	-	TRBJ1-4	-	CASRSGENEKLFF	TGTGCCAGCAGATCCGGGGAGAATGAAAAACTGTTTTTT
TRBV7-6	-	TRBJ2-1	TRBD2	CASSLPGLAVNEQFF	TGTGCCAGCAGCCTACCGGGACTAGCTGTCAATGAGCAGTTCTTC
TRBV5-1	-	TRBJ1-1	-	CASSRSPVGNTEAFF	TGCGCCAGCAGCCGATCCCCTGTGGGGAACACTGAAGCTTTCTTT
TRBV19	-	TRBJ1-4	TRBD1	CASSTTGGKEKLFF	TGTGCCAGTAGTACTACAGGGGGGAAAGAAAAACTGTTTTTT
TRBV7-8	-	TRBJ1-5	-	CASSLVREVGKPQHF	TGTGCCAGCAGCTTAGTTCGGGAGGTCGGGAAGCCCCAGCATTTT
TRBV25-1	-	TRBJ1-1	TRBD1	CASSGPKYRGGYTEAFF	TGTGCCAGCAGTGGACCAAAATACAGGGGGGGGTACACTGAAGCTTTCTTT
TRBV30	-	TRBJ1-4	-	CAWAIQGLNEKLFF	TGTGCCTGGGCCATACAAGGACTGAATGAAAAACTGTTTTTT
TRBV19	-	TRBJ1-2	-	CASSIAGANYGYTF	TGTGCCAGTAGTATAGCAGGAGCTAACTATGGCTACACCTTC
TRBV13	-	TRBJ1-1	-	CASSLDFAENTEAFF	TGTGCCAGCAGCTTAGATTTTGCGGAGAACACTGAAGCTTTCTTT
TRBV5-4	-	TRBJ2-3	TRBD2	CASSLDWGGRGTDTQYF	TGTGCCAGCAGCTTGGATTGGGGCGGGAGGGGCACAGATACGCAGTATTTT
TRBV9	-	TRBJ1-6	-	CASSVDEGGNSPLHF	TGTGCCAGCAGCGTAGATGAAGGGGGGAATTCACCCCTCCACTTT
TRBV5-4	-	TRBJ2-2	TRBD1	CASSLSGGRRSSGELFF	TGTGCCAGCAGCTTATCAGGGGGCAGGCGTTCTTCCGGGGAGCTGTTTTTT
TRBV6-1	once	TRBJ1-6	-	CASYSGAGPLHF	TGTGCCAGCTACTCAGGGGCGGGGCCCCTCCACTTT
TRBV29-1	once	TRBJ1-6	TRBD1	CSVKLTGNGRNSPLHF	TGCAGCGTCAAACTGACAGGGAATGGGAGAAATTCACCCCTCCACTTT
TRBV30	-	TRBJ2-7	TRBD1	CAWSVLGQGVHEQYF	TGTGCCTGGAGTGTATTGGGACAGGGGGTCCACGAGCAGTACTTC
TRBV7-2	-	TRBJ1-1	-	CASSLVKNTEAFF	TGTGCCAGCAGCTTAGTTAAGAACACTGAAGCTTTCTTT
TRBV6-5	-	TRBJ2-1	TRBD2	CASSRTSYNEQFF	TGTGCCAGCAGTCGGACTAGTTACAATGAGCAGTTCTTC
TRBV11-2	few	TRBJ1-5	-	CASSLGANQPQHF	TGTGCCAGCAGCTTAGGGGCCAATCAGCCCCAGCATTTT
TRBV11-2	once	TRBJ1-2	-	CASSLWMAANYGYTF	TGTGCCAGCAGCTTATGGATGGCAGCGAACTATGGCTACACCTTC
TRBV15	-	TRBJ2-2	-	CATSRDLERTTAGELFF	TGTGCCACCAGCAGAGATTTAGAGCGGACCACTGCCGGGGAGCTGTTTTTT
TRBV5-6	-	TRBJ1-4	-	CASSLRGFATNEKLFF	TGTGCCAGCAGCTTGAGGGGGTTTGCAACTAATGAAAAACTGTTTTTT
TRBV7-2	-	TRBJ1-2	-	CASSQSRDIYGYTF	TGTGCCAGCAGCCAAAGTAGGGACATCTATGGCTACACCTTC
TRBV7-6	-	TRBJ2-1	-	CASSPGRGSYNEQFF	TGTGCCAGCAGCCCAGGGAGGGGGTCCTACAATGAGCAGTTCTTC
TRBV23-1	-	TRBJ2-7	TRBD2	CASSRGRGTTYEQYF	TGCGCCAGCAGTCGCGGGCGGGGGACCACCTACGAGCAGTACTTC
TRBV12-5	-	TRBJ1-1	-	CASGLSTAENTEAFF	TGTGCTAGTGGTTTAAGTACGGCGGAAAACACTGAAGCTTTCTTT
TRBV6-6	-	TRBJ2-1	TRBD2	CASKTSSYNEQFF	TGTGCCAGCAAGACTAGCTCTTACAATGAGCAGTTCTTC
TRBV27	-	TRBJ2-7	TRBD1	CASRKGSRQGARGSYEQYF	TGTGCCAGCAGAAAAGGATCCCGACAGGGGGCGAGGGGATCCTACGAGCAGTACTTC
TRBV5-1	once	TRBJ2-5	-	CASSLVASYQETQYF	TGCGCCAGCAGCTTGGTCGCGAGTTACCAAGAGACCCAGTACTTC